This T cell receptor beta chain emerged from a study of human T cells and chemical hapten exposure. TCRdb reprocessed the RACE reads with MiXCR, giving one entry per CDR3 protein. The sample includes about 270,000 distinct CDR3 sequences, approximately 7.5% of them seen just once. The CDR3 loop spans 15 amino acids. Germline values: CDR1 SGHRS, CDR2 YFSETQ. Trimming stripped 1 base from V and 8 bases from J, with 13 bases between. Time point: pre-sensitization, week 0. Documented treatment: therapeutic diphenylcyclopropenone sensitization with weekly scalp DPC. The sequences come from whole blood, collected in connection with sensitization to the hapten diphenylcyclopropenone (DPC). The chain carries TRBV5-1 and TRBJ1-6, with a tentative D call TRBD1 (6 bases). The receptor's source is a man aged 18 to 35 with alopecia areata. Some clones in this sample may be carry-over from other donors' samples. This chain's CDR3 is CASSLQGRGDSPLHF. The CDR3 region has the DNA TGCGCCAGCAGCTTGCAGGGGCGCGGGGATTCACCCCTCCACTTT.